This T cell receptor (beta chain) was observed in a study of cytomegalovirus exposure and HLA in healthy donors. Study-wide findings and caveats: Some V segments, including TRBV6-2 and TRBV6-3, were excluded as indistinguishable.

Concerning this clone: Antigen unknown.

Both 60 Vbeta primers and 13 Jbeta primers went into the PCR. The protocol was immunoSEQ multiplex PCR, while the TCRdb copy is restricted to in-frame clones and leaves out a portion. The sample lists about 160,000 clones; approximately 80% were seen once. Trimming cost V 4 bases and J 9 bases, with 13 bases left between them. This CDR3 region has 13 residues. The germline V gene has CDR1 SNHLY and CDR2 FYNNEI. The receptor was isolated from a woman between 45 and 60 years old in good health and CMV-seronegative. This rearrangement joins TRBV2 to TRBJ2-1, with D unclear. Sequences were obtained from PBMCs. The CDR3 loop reads CASSGSPRGEQFF. CDR3 DNA sequence: TGTGCCAGCAGTGGAAGCCCCCGAGGTGAGCAGTTCTTC.